This entry concerns a single T cell receptor (beta chain). The data belong to a study of T-cell reconstitution after alpha-beta-depleted transplantation in children. Preparation of the TCRbeta library was carried out with unique molecular identifiers. MiXCR was run by TCRdb on the PCR reads, yielding one entry per CDR3 protein. The data show approximately 520,000 distinct CDR3 sequences, more than 9.5% seen once. The CDR3 is 15 amino acids. CDR1 and CDR2 (germline): MNHEY, SMNVEV (reference sequence). V trimming: 4 bases; J trimming: 3 bases; junction bases outside the gene matches: 4. V gene TRBV27 combines with J gene TRBJ1-5, with TRBD1 matching over 9 bases. The sample was PBMCs, mostly from graft donor cells, taken 180 days after TCRalphabeta/CD19-depleted stem cell transplant. The TCR originated in a female patient aged 2-9 years who had a stem cell transplant for aplastic anemia, so the T cells may come from the graft donor. The CDR3 coding sequence is TGTGCCAGCAGTTCTGGACAGGGGCCCAATCAGCCCCAGCATTTT. This gives the protein CASSSGQGPNQPQHF.